This TCR beta chain originates from a study of blood T cell repertoires in COVID-19. Background on the study: Sites across the United States, Italy and Spain contributed samples from acute and convalescent COVID-19. In each case, the material was cDNA or gDNA derived from T cells, B-cell-depleted T cells, or PBMCs.

Trimming took off 4 bases at V and 4 bases at J, with 12 bases between the two ends. The CDR3 runs to 14 residues. CDR1 and CDR2 (germline): SGHRS, YFSETQ. Cohort placement rested on clinical history that participants reported themselves. Original methodology: Researchers report that nucleated cell counts were estimated from reference gene primer amplification. TCRdb's table, derived via immunoSEQ multiplex PCR, lists solely in-frame clones and lacks some. That table supplies the V and J calls and clone size; D and trimming were determined from the DNA. The table has under 300,000 clones, 75% to 95% seen once; the top ten hold 1.5% to 2%.

The genes are TRBV5-1 and TRBJ2-1; tentatively, D is TRBD2 (6 bases). This clonotype was sampled from a woman younger than 35 who had recovered from COVID-19. The sequenced material came from PBMCs or T cells enriched from blood (not recorded which). As DNA, the CDR3 is TGCGCCAGCAGCCCGAGGGAGGATTACAATGAGCAGTTCTTC. Translation: CASSPREDYNEQFF.